Listed below are T cell receptor beta chains from one sample, sequenced in a study of T cells in Graves' hyperthyroidism and ophthalmopathy. One entry per CDR3 protein, called by TCRdb with MiXCR from the multiplex PCR reads. The sample includes approximately 420,000 distinct CDR3 sequences, around 14% seen only once; the top ten take 30% to 35%. Sequenced material: blood. The receptors originated from a woman in her 30s with Graves' hyperthyroidism. Each CDR3 is given with its conserved first and last residue. D genes are given only for firm matches. Size tells how often a clone was seen (once, few, many) or the class of an expanded clone, and some rows leave it out.

>TRBV15|NA|TRBJ2-2|NA
CATSKLGQNTGELFF
TGTGCCACCAGCAAGCTTGGACAGAACACCGGGGAGCTGTTTTTT
>TRBV30|TRBD1|TRBJ2-7|many
CAWRDRGRHYEQYF
TGTGCCTGGAGGGACAGGGGGCGCCACTACGAGCAGTACTTC
>TRBV19|TRBD1|TRBJ1-1|few
CASIETGRTEAFF
TGTGCCAGTATCGAGACAGGGAGAACTGAAGCTTTCTTT
>TRBV4-2|NA|TRBJ1-1|NA
CASSPQQSGDTEAFF
TGTGCCAGCAGCCCTCAACAGTCGGGGGACACTGAAGCTTTCTTT
>TRBV11-2|NA|TRBJ2-4|NA
CASTKAGTRNIQYF
TGTGCCAGCACCAAAGCAGGGACTCGGAACATTCAGTACTTC
>TRBV5-1|TRBD2|TRBJ2-1|many
CASSSAGDSYNEQFF
TGCGCCAGCAGTTCGGCGGGAGACTCCTACAATGAGCAGTTCTTC
>TRBV20-1|NA|TRBJ2-1|many
CSAQPFNRAYNEQFF
TGCAGTGCCCAACCCTTCAACAGGGCCTACAATGAGCAGTTCTTC
>TRBV5-8|TRBD2|TRBJ2-1|NA
CASSFWTSGNSEQFF
TGTGCCAGCAGCTTTTGGACTAGCGGGAACAGTGAGCAGTTCTTC
>TRBV10-3|NA|TRBJ1-5|few
CAIRGGGGLDQPQHF
TGTGCCATTCGGGGGGGTGGGGGGCTGGATCAGCCCCAGCATTTT
>TRBV12-3/TRBV12-4|NA|TRBJ2-2|NA
CASSPWKPGQNTGELFF
TGTGCCAGCAGTCCTTGGAAACCGGGACAGAACACCGGGGAGCTGTTTTTT
>TRBV11-2|NA|TRBJ1-4|NA
CASSPHVRTFEKLFF
TGTGCCAGCAGCCCCCACGTGCGGACTTTTGAAAAACTGTTTTTT
>TRBV7-3|TRBD2|TRBJ2-3|NA
CASSSPGGGGPRGDTQYF
TGTGCCAGCAGCTCGCCGGGGGGGGGGGGGCCGAGGGGAGATACGCAGTATTTT
>TRBV28|NA|TRBJ2-1|many
CASERGRDPYEQFF
TGTGCCAGCGAAAGGGGGCGGGATCCTTATGAGCAGTTCTTC
>TRBV15|NA|TRBJ2-7|NA
CATSRAGQGITYEQYF
TGTGCCACCAGCAGAGCGGGGCAGGGGATTACCTACGAGCAGTACTTC